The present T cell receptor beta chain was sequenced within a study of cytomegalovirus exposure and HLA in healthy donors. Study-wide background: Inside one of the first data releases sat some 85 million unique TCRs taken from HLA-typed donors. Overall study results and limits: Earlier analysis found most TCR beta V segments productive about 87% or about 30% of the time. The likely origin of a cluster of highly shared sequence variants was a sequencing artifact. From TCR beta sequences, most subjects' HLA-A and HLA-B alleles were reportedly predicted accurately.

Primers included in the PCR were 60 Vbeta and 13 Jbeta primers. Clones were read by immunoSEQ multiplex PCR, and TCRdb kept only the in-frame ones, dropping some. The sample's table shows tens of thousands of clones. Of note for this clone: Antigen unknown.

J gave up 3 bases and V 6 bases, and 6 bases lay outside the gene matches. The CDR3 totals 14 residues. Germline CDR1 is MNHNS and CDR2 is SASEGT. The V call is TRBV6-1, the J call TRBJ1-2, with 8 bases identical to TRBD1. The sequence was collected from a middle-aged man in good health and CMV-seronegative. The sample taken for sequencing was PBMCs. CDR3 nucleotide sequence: TGTGCCAGCAGCGACAGGGGCATACACTATGGCTACACCTTC. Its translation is CASSDRGIHYGYTF.